This T cell receptor beta chain was captured in a study of blood T cell repertoires in COVID-19. Study-level background: Acute and convalescent COVID-19 specimens originated in the United States, Italy and Spain.

TCRdb keeps only in-frame clones here, not all; method: immunoSEQ multiplex PCR. The sample includes around 93,000 clones, 82% of them seen just once. V lost 4 bases and J lost 8, with 23 bases in between. The CDR3 is 16 amino acids. Germline CDR1 and CDR2: LGHNA and YSLEER. In this sample, this clone turned up once. Sample: peripheral blood. The clonotype originates from a man aged 80 or over with acute or convalescent COVID-19. The rearrangement links TRBV4-3 to TRBJ1-2, with a tentative D call TRBD1 (5 bases). Here the CDR3 DNA reads TGCGCCAGCAGCCCCTCCGGGGGGGTAAGTTCCTACGGCTACACCTTC. It codes for CASSPSGGVSSYGYTF.